The text below deals with one TCR beta chain. This sample is part of a study of blood T cell repertoires in COVID-19. This CDR3 contains 14 residues. The V gene lost 4 bases and the J gene lost 5 bases, with 12 bases spanning the gap. The germline V gene has CDR1 KGHSH and CDR2 LQKENI. Study processing details: From reference gene primer amplification, estimates of nucleated cell counts were derived. Libraries were prepared by immunoSEQ multiplex PCR; TCRdb keeps only in-frame clonotypes and omits some of them. D and trimming were read from the DNA, whereas the V and J calls and clone size are those reported in that table. The sample records over 150,000 clones, 87% being singletons.

V is TRBV18 and J is TRBJ2-1; possible D gene TRBD1, 6 bases. Sequencing was performed on PBMCs or T cells enriched from blood (not recorded which). The origin of this receptor is a woman aged 25-40 years who had recovered from COVID-19. CDR3 bases: TGTGCCAGCTCACGCCGGGACAAGGACAATGAGCAGTTCTTC. Protein sequence: CASSRRDKDNEQFF.